A selection of T cell receptor beta chains follows, all from one sample in a study of T cell clones after liver transplantation. Profiled with immunoSEQ multiplex PCR; TCRdb holds only in-frame clones, not every one. The sample contains fewer than 50,000 clones, about 86% of which appear only once. The sequences come from CD4+ T cells from blood, collected 24 months after liver transplant. These receptors all stem from a human patient who received a liver transplant. Some T cells may be graft donor cells. Both conserved end residues are part of each CDR3. The order of the fields is clone size, J gene, V gene, D gene, CDR3 protein, CDR3 DNA. D genes are given only for firm matches. Expanded clones get a size class; other rows say once, few or many, or leave the size out.

clone size: -
J gene: TRBJ2-3
V gene: TRBV7-3
D gene: TRBD2
CDR3 protein: CASSSPEGLAGDYTDTQYF
CDR3 DNA: TGTGCCAGCAGCTCACCCGAGGGACTAGCGGGGGATTACACAGATACGCAGTATTTT

clone size: -
J gene: TRBJ1-1
V gene: TRBV6-6
D gene: -
CDR3 protein: CASRRDYTEAFF
CDR3 DNA: TGTGCCAGCAGGCGGGACTACACTGAAGCTTTCTTT

clone size: -
J gene: TRBJ1-2
V gene: TRBV19
D gene: TRBD1
CDR3 protein: CASSRTGYGYTF
CDR3 DNA: TGTGCCAGTAGTAGGACAGGGTATGGCTACACCTTC

clone size: -
J gene: TRBJ1-4
V gene: TRBV5-6
D gene: -
CDR3 protein: CASSLAGTDEKLFF
CDR3 DNA: TGTGCCAGCAGCTTGGCAGGTACTGATGAAAAACTGTTTTTT

clone size: -
J gene: TRBJ2-7
V gene: TRBV6-1
D gene: -
CDR3 protein: CASSDLGRIQYF
CDR3 DNA: TGTGCCAGCAGTGACCTCGGACGGATCCAATACTTC

clone size: few
J gene: TRBJ2-3
V gene: TRBV2
D gene: TRBD1
CDR3 protein: CASTISHSSGTAFTDTQYF
CDR3 DNA: TGTGCCAGCACCATATCCCACTCTTCCGGGACAGCATTCACAGATACGCAGTATTTT

clone size: few
J gene: TRBJ1-5
V gene: TRBV19
D gene: TRBD1
CDR3 protein: CASKDSGQGGNQPQHF
CDR3 DNA: TGTGCCAGTAAAGATTCAGGACAGGGCGGCAATCAGCCCCAGCATTTT

clone size: -
J gene: TRBJ2-7
V gene: TRBV6-5
D gene: TRBD2
CDR3 protein: CASSYGTSPHEQYF
CDR3 DNA: TGTGCCAGCAGTTACGGGACTAGTCCTCACGAGCAGTACTTC

clone size: -
J gene: TRBJ2-3
V gene: TRBV5-1
D gene: TRBD2
CDR3 protein: CASSFSQSGRVADTQYF
CDR3 DNA: TGCGCCAGCAGCTTCTCACAAAGCGGGAGGGTGGCAGATACGCAGTATTTT

clone size: -
J gene: TRBJ2-3
V gene: TRBV14
D gene: -
CDR3 protein: CASSQDQVSADTQYF
CDR3 DNA: TGTGCCAGCAGCCAAGATCAGGTTAGCGCAGATACGCAGTATTTT

clone size: -
J gene: TRBJ1-1
V gene: TRBV28
D gene: TRBD1
CDR3 protein: CASRKPGQGDAFF
CDR3 DNA: TGTGCCAGCAGGAAACCGGGACAGGGCGACGCTTTCTTT

clone size: few
J gene: TRBJ2-7
V gene: TRBV7-3
D gene: TRBD1
CDR3 protein: CASSRDRVAEQYF
CDR3 DNA: TGTGCCAGCAGCCGGGACAGGGTGGCCGAGCAGTACTTC

clone size: once
J gene: TRBJ2-3
V gene: TRBV4-2
D gene: TRBD1
CDR3 protein: CASRNTGDTDTQYF
CDR3 DNA: TGTGCCAGCAGAAATACAGGGGACACAGATACGCAGTATTTT

clone size: once
J gene: TRBJ2-3
V gene: TRBV27
D gene: TRBD2
CDR3 protein: CASSFLTSGRTDTQYF
CDR3 DNA: TGTGCCAGCAGTTTCCTTACTAGCGGCCGCACAGATACGCAGTATTTT

clone size: -
J gene: TRBJ1-5
V gene: TRBV4-2
D gene: -
CDR3 protein: CASSQEGYQPQHF
CDR3 DNA: TGTGCCAGCAGCCAAGAGGGGTATCAGCCCCAGCATTTT

clone size: -
J gene: TRBJ2-2
V gene: TRBV29-1
D gene: -
CDR3 protein: CSVDGGNTGELFF
CDR3 DNA: TGCAGCGTTGATGGAGGGAACACCGGGGAGCTGTTTTTT

clone size: -
J gene: TRBJ1-4
V gene: TRBV18
D gene: -
CDR3 protein: CASSEGPTNEKLFF
CDR3 DNA: TGTGCCAGCTCCGAGGGCCCAACTAATGAAAAACTGTTTTTT

clone size: -
J gene: TRBJ1-2
V gene: TRBV10-3
D gene: -
CDR3 protein: CAISEHMTGNYGYTF
CDR3 DNA: TGTGCCATCAGTGAGCACATGACAGGAAACTATGGCTACACCTTC

clone size: -
J gene: TRBJ1-2
V gene: TRBV29-1
D gene: -
CDR3 protein: CSSTDDYGYTF
CDR3 DNA: TGCAGCTCAACGGACGACTATGGCTACACCTTC

clone size: -
J gene: TRBJ1-3
V gene: TRBV2
D gene: TRBD1
CDR3 protein: CARASGTVASGNTIYF
CDR3 DNA: TGTGCCAGAGCGAGTGGGACAGTCGCCTCTGGAAACACCATATATTTT

clone size: -
J gene: TRBJ1-6
V gene: TRBV14
D gene: TRBD1
CDR3 protein: CASSHWDRVDSPLHF
CDR3 DNA: TGTGCCAGCAGCCACTGGGACAGGGTCGATTCACCCCTCCACTTT

clone size: -
J gene: TRBJ1-1
V gene: TRBV7-9
D gene: -
CDR3 protein: CASSLARGFPEAFF
CDR3 DNA: TGTGCCAGCAGCTTAGCAAGGGGATTTCCTGAAGCTTTCTTT

clone size: -
J gene: TRBJ1-2
V gene: TRBV27
D gene: -
CDR3 protein: CASSDPNYGYTF
CDR3 DNA: TGTGCCAGCAGTGACCCGAACTATGGCTACACCTTC

clone size: -
J gene: TRBJ2-2
V gene: TRBV12-2
D gene: -
CDR3 protein: CASRLSRLAASTGELFF
CDR3 DNA: TGTGCAAGTCGCCTAAGTCGGCTAGCGGCATCCACCGGGGAGCTGTTTTTT

clone size: -
J gene: TRBJ1-1
V gene: TRBV11-1
D gene: -
CDR3 protein: CASSLGRQGAFF
CDR3 DNA: TGTGCCAGCAGCTTAGGCCGGCAGGGTGCTTTCTTT

clone size: -
J gene: TRBJ1-2
V gene: TRBV29-1
D gene: -
CDR3 protein: CSVDGSRANYGYTF
CDR3 DNA: TGCAGCGTTGACGGGTCAAGGGCTAACTATGGCTACACCTTC

clone size: -
J gene: TRBJ2-1
V gene: TRBV23-1
D gene: TRBD1
CDR3 protein: CANHRTGDLNEQFF
CDR3 DNA: TGCGCCAACCACCGGACAGGGGATCTGAATGAGCAGTTCTTC

clone size: once
J gene: TRBJ2-3
V gene: TRBV29-1
D gene: -
CDR3 protein: CSDDGQPSTDTQYF
CDR3 DNA: TGCAGCGACGACGGACAGCCTAGCACAGATACGCAGTATTTT

clone size: -
J gene: TRBJ2-1
V gene: TRBV27
D gene: -
CDR3 protein: CASRERGAYNEQFF
CDR3 DNA: TGTGCCAGCAGAGAAAGGGGAGCCTACAATGAGCAGTTCTTC

clone size: -
J gene: TRBJ1-1
V gene: TRBV14
D gene: -
CDR3 protein: CASSQEGAVMYTEAFF
CDR3 DNA: TGTGCCAGCAGCCAAGAAGGGGCCGTTATGTACACTGAAGCTTTCTTT

clone size: once
J gene: TRBJ2-6
V gene: TRBV19
D gene: -
CDR3 protein: CASSRGESSYSGANVLTF
CDR3 DNA: TGTGCCAGTAGTAGGGGCGAGAGTAGCTACTCTGGGGCCAACGTCCTGACTTTC

clone size: few
J gene: TRBJ2-7
V gene: TRBV6-1
D gene: -
CDR3 protein: CASSLYGTIYEQYF
CDR3 DNA: TGTGCCAGCAGTCTTTACGGGACGATCTACGAGCAGTACTTC

clone size: once
J gene: TRBJ2-3
V gene: TRBV7-3
D gene: TRBD2
CDR3 protein: CASSLVGSGSRADTQYF
CDR3 DNA: TGTGCCAGCAGCTTAGTGGGTAGCGGGAGCAGGGCAGATACGCAGTATTTT

clone size: -
J gene: TRBJ1-3
V gene: TRBV15
D gene: TRBD1
CDR3 protein: CATSNGDSTGNTIYF
CDR3 DNA: TGTGCCACCAGCAACGGGGACAGCACTGGAAACACCATATATTTT

clone size: once
J gene: TRBJ1-2
V gene: TRBV7-9
D gene: -
CDR3 protein: CASTINSRPDYGYTF
CDR3 DNA: TGTGCCAGCACCATTAACAGCCGCCCAGACTATGGCTACACCTTC

clone size: -
J gene: TRBJ2-7
V gene: TRBV5-8
D gene: -
CDR3 protein: CASSARVRRDNSYEQYF
CDR3 DNA: TGTGCCAGCAGCGCCAGGGTCCGCCGGGACAACTCCTACGAGCAGTACTTC

clone size: -
J gene: TRBJ1-5
V gene: TRBV5-1
D gene: TRBD1
CDR3 protein: CASSLGSGGYSNQPQHF
CDR3 DNA: TGCGCCAGCAGCTTGGGCTCAGGGGGTTATAGCAATCAGCCCCAGCATTTT

clone size: once
J gene: TRBJ2-3
V gene: TRBV5-4
D gene: -
CDR3 protein: CASSSKGGVVTDTQYF
CDR3 DNA: TGTGCCAGCAGCTCGAAAGGGGGGGTAGTAACAGATACGCAGTATTTT

clone size: few
J gene: TRBJ2-6
V gene: TRBV19
D gene: -
CDR3 protein: CASSIGTGRVAGANVLTF
CDR3 DNA: TGTGCCAGTAGTATAGGAACAGGGAGGGTCGCTGGGGCCAACGTCCTGACTTTC

clone size: -
J gene: TRBJ2-1
V gene: TRBV7-2
D gene: TRBD2
CDR3 protein: CASSTASGGAHEQFF
CDR3 DNA: TGTGCCAGCAGCACCGCTAGCGGGGGGGCCCATGAGCAGTTCTTC

clone size: -
J gene: TRBJ1-2
V gene: TRBV19
D gene: -
CDR3 protein: CASGSRAGSYGYTF
CDR3 DNA: TGTGCCAGTGGTTCCAGGGCGGGTTCTTATGGCTACACCTTC

clone size: once
J gene: TRBJ2-1
V gene: TRBV5-6
D gene: TRBD1
CDR3 protein: CASSARDRGKNEQFF
CDR3 DNA: TGTGCCAGCAGCGCACGGGACAGGGGTAAAAATGAGCAGTTCTTC

clone size: few
J gene: TRBJ1-5
V gene: TRBV28
D gene: -
CDR3 protein: CASSLRSGSNQPQHF
CDR3 DNA: TGTGCCAGCAGTTTACGCTCAGGGAGCAATCAGCCCCAGCATTTT

clone size: -
J gene: TRBJ2-1
V gene: TRBV7-9
D gene: -
CDR3 protein: CASSLAGEVEQFF
CDR3 DNA: TGTGCCAGCAGCTTAGCGGGAGAGGTTGAGCAGTTCTTC